This T cell receptor beta chain was obtained from a study of blood T cell repertoires in COVID-19. TCRdb's table, derived via immunoSEQ multiplex PCR, lists solely in-frame clones and lacks some. The sample includes 150,000 to 200,000 clones, around 86% of them seen just once. This CDR3 is built from 15 residues. V trimming: 4 bases; J trimming: 5 bases; junction bases outside the gene matches: 9. CDR1 is SGHRS and CDR2 is YFSETQ in the germline V gene. This TCR derives from a man aged 65-85 years with acute or convalescent COVID-19. Sequences were obtained from peripheral blood. The V gene is TRBV5-1, the J gene TRBJ2-4, with 7 bases identical to TRBD1. CDR3 in DNA: TGCGCCAGCAGCGAGAAGGGGGCTGGGCAAAACATTCAGTACTTC. This codes for CASSEKGAGQNIQYF.